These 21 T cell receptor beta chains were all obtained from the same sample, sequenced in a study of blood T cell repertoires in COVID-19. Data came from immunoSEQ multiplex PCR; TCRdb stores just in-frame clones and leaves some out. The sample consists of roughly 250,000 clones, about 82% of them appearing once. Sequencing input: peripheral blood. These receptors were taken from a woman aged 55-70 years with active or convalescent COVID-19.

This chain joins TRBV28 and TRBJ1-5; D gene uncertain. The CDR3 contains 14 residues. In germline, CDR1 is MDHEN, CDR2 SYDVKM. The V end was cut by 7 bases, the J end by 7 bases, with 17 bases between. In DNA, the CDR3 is TGTGCCAGCAATAAGGGAGTGGAGGAGCAGCCCCAGCATTTT. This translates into CASNKGVEEQPQHF.

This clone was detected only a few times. For the CDR3, the DNA is TGTGCCAGCAGTTTCAGGGGGGCGAATTCACCCCTCCACTTT. Its protein is CASSFRGANSPLHF. The V gene is TRBV27, the J gene TRBJ1-6; 7 bases align to TRBD1. V lost 3 bases, J lost 7 bases, and 3 bases stayed unmatched. The CDR3 covers 14 residues. CDR1 is MNHEY, CDR2 SMNVEV, per germline (reference sequence).

The CDR3 region has the DNA TGCAGTGCTAGTGGTCAGATCAATCAGCCCCAGCATTTT. This translates into CSASGQINQPQHF. The chain has TRBV20-1 and TRBJ1-5; no clear D gene. Germline V gene sequence: CDR1 DFQATT, CDR2 SNEGSKA (reference sequence). V shed 3 bases and J shed 3 bases, with 9 bases lying between them. The CDR3 runs 13 residues.

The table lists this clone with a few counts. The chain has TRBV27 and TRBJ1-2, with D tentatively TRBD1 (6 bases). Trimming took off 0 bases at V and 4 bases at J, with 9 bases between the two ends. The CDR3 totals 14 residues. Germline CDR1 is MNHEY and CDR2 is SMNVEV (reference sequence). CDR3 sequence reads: CASSLSGGVYGYTF. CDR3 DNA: TGTGCCAGCAGTTTATCAGGGGGGGTCTATGGCTACACCTTC.

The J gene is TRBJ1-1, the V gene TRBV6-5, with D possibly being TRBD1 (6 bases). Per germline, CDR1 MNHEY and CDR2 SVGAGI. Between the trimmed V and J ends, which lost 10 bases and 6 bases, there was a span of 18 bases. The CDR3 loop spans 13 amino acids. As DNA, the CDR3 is TGTGCCACCAAGCCCCCAGGGGCCCCTGAAGCTTTCTTT. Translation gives CATKPPGAPEAFF.

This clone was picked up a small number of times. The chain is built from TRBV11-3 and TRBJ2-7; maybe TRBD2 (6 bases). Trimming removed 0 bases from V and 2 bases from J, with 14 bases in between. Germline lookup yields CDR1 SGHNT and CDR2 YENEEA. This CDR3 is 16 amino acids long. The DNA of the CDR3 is TGTGCCAGCAGCTTAGAATGGATCGGGGGAACCTACGAGCAGTACTTC. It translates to CASSLEWIGGTYEQYF.

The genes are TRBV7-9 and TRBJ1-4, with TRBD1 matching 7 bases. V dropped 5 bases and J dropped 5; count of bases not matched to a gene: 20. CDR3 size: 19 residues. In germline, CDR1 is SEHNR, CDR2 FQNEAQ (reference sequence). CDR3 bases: TGTGCCAGCAGCCCTCAGTTGAAGGGGGCGCGTGGGAAGAATGAAAAACTGTTTTTT. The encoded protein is CASSPQLKGARGKNEKLFF. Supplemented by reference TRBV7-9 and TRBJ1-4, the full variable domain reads DTGVSQNPRHKITKRGQNVTFRCDPISEHNRLYWYRQTLGQGPEFLTYFQNEAQLEKSRLLSDRFSAERPKGSFSTLEIQRTEQGDSAMYLCASSPQLKGARGKNEKLFFGSGTQLSVL.

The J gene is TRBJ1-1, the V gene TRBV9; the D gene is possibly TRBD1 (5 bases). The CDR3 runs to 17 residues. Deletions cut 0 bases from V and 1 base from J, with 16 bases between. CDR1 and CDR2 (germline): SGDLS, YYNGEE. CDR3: CASSVAGGRTRNTEAFF. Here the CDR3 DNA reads TGTGCCAGCAGCGTAGCGGGGGGGAGAACGAGGAACACTGAAGCTTTCTTT.

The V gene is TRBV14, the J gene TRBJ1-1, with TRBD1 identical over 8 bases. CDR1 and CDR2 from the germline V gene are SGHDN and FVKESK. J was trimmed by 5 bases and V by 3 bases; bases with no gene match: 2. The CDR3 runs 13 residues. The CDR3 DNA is TGTGCCAGCAGCCATGACAGGGGTACTGAAGCTTTCTTT. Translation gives CASSHDRGTEAFF.

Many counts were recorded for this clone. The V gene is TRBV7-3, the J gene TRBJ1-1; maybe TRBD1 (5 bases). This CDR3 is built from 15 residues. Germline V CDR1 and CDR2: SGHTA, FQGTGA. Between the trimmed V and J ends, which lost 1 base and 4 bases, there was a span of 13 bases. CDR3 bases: TGTGCCAGCAGCTTAAACGGGGGAGAGATCACTGAAGCTTTCTTT. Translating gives CASSLNGGEITEAFF.

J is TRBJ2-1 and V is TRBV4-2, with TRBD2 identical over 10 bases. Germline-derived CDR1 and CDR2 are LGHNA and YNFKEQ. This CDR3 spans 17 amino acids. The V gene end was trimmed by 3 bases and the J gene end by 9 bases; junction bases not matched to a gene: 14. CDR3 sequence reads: CASSQRRAAGGPSEQFF. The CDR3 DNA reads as TGTGCCAGCAGCCAGAGGCGGGCAGCGGGGGGGCCGAGTGAGCAGTTCTTC.

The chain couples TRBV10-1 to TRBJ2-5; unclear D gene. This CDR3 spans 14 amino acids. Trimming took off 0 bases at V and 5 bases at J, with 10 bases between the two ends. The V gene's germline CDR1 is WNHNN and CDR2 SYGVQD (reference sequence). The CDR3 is CASSESNGFETQYF. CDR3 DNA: TGCGCCAGCAGTGAGTCGAACGGTTTTGAGACCCAGTACTTC.

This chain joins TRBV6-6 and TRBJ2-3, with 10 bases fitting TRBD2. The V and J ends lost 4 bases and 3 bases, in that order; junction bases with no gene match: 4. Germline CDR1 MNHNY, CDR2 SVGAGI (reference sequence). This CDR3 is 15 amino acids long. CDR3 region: CASSWSLAGTDTQYF. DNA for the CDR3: TGTGCCAGCAGTTGGTCACTAGCGGGGACAGATACGCAGTATTTT.

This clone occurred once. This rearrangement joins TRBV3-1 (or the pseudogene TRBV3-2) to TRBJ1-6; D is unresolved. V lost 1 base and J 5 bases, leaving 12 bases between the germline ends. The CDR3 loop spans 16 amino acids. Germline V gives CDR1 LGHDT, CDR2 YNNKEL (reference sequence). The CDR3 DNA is TGTGCCAGCAGCCAAGGAGGGCCCAGCAATAATTCACCCCTCCACTTT. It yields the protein CASSQGGPSNNSPLHF.

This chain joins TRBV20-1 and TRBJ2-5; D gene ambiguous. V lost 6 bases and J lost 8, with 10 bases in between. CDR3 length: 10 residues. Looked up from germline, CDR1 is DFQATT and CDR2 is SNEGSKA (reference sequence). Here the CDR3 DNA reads TGCAGTGCCCCCCTAGTAACCCAGTACTTC. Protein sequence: CSAPLVTQYF.

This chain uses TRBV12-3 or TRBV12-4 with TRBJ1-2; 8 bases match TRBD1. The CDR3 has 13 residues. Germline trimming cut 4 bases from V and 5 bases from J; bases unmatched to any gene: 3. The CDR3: CASSWQGAYGYTF. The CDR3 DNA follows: TGTGCCAGCAGTTGGCAGGGGGCATATGGCTACACCTTC.

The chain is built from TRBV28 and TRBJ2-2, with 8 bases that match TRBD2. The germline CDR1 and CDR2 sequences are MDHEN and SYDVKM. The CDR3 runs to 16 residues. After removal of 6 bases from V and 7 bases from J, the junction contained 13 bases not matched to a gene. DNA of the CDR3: TGTGCCAGCAGCGTGATCCCCGGGGGGGCCTTCGGGGAGCTGTTTTTT. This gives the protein CASSVIPGGAFGELFF.

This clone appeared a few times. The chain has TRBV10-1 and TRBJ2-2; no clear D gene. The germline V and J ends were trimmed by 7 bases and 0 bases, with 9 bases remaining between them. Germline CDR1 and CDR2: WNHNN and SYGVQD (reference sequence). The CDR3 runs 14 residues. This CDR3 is CASNGPANTGELFF. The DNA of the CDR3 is TGCGCCAGCAATGGGCCAGCGAACACCGGGGAGCTGTTTTTT.

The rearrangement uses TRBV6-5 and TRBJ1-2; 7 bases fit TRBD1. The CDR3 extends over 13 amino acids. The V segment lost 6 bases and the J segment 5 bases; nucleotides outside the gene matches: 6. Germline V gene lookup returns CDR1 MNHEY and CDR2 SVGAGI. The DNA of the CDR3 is TGTGCCAGCAGCGGCGACAGGGCGTATGGCTACACCTTC. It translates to CASSGDRAYGYTF.

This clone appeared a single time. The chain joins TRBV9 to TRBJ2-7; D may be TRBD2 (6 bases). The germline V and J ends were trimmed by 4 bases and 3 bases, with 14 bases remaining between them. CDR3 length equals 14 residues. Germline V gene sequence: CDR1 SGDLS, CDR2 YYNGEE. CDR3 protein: CASSPSGGSYEQYF. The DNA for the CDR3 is TGTGCCAGCAGCCCAAGCGGAGGGAGCTACGAGCAGTACTTC.

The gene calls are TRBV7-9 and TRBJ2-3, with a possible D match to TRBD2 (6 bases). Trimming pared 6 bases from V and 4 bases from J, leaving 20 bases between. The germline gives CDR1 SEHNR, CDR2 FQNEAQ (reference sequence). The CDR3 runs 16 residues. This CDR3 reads CASRRGPGVSADTQYF. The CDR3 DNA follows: TGTGCCAGCAGACGGGGACCGGGGGTCAGCGCAGATACGCAGTATTTT.